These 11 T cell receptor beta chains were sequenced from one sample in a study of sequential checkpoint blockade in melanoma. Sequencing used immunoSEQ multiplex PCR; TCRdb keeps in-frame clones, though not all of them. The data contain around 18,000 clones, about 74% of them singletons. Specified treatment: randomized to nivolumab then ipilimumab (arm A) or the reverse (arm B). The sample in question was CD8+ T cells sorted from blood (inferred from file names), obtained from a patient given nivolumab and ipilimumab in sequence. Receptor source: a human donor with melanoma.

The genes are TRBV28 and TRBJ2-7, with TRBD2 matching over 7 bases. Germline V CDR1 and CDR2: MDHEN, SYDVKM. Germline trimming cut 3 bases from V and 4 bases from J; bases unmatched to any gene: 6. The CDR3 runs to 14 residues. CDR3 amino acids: CASSFVLASYEQYF. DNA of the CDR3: TGTGCCAGCAGTTTCGTACTAGCGAGTTACGAGCAGTACTTC.

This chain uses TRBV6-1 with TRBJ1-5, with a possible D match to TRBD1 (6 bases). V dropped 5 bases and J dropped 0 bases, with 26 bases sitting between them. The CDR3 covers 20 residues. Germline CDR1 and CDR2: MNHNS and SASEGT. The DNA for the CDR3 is TGTGCCAGCAGTCAAGTGGGGGGGGCCCAGACCTCATATAGCAATCAGCCCCAGCATTTT. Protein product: CASSQVGGAQTSYSNQPQHF.

CDR3 region: CASSSTGAAGELFF. The CDR3 DNA follows: TGTGCCAGCAGCTCGACAGGGGCGGCCGGGGAGCTGTTTTTT. V gene TRBV5-4 combines with J gene TRBJ2-2; 8 positions match TRBD1. Trimming at V came to 3 bases and at J to 6 bases, leaving 4 bases not matched to a gene. This CDR3 comprises 14 residues. The germline gives CDR1 SGHNT, CDR2 YYREEE (reference sequence).

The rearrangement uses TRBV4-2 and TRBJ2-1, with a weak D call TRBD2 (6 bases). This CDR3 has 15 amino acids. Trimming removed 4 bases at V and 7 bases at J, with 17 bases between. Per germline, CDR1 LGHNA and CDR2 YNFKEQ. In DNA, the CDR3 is TGTGCCAGCAGCCCTAGGGAGGACCCAATTAATGAGCAGTTCTTC. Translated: CASSPREDPINEQFF.

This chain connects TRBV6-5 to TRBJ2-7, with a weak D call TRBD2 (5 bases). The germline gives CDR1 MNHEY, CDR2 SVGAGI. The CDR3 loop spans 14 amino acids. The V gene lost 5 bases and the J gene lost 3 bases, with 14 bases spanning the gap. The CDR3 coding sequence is TGTGCCAGCAGTCAAATAGGGCGGGTCTACGAGCAGTACTTC. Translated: CASSQIGRVYEQYF.

CDR3 bases: TGTGCCAGCAGGGACTACCTCTACGAGCAGTACTTC. It translates to CASRDYLYEQYF. V gene TRBV11-2 combines with J gene TRBJ2-7, with D possibly TRBD2 on 6 matching bases. The germline CDR1 and CDR2 sequences are SGHAT and FQNNGV. CDR3 length equals 12 residues. The germline V and J ends were trimmed by 6 bases and 3 bases, with 9 bases remaining between them.

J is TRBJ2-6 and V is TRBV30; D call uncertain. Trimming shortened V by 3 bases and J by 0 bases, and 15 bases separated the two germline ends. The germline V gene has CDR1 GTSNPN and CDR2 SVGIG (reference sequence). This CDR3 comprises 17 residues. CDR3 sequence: CAWSPVNSGSGANVLTF. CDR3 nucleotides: TGTGCCTGGAGCCCGGTTAACTCTGGCTCTGGGGCCAACGTCCTGACTTTC. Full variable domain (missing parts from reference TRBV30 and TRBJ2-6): SQTIHQWPATLVQPVGSPLSLECTVEGTSNPNLYWYRQAAGRGLQLLFYSVGIGQISSEVPQNLSASRPQDRQFILSSKKLLLSDSGFYLCAWSPVNSGSGANVLTFGAGSRLTVL.

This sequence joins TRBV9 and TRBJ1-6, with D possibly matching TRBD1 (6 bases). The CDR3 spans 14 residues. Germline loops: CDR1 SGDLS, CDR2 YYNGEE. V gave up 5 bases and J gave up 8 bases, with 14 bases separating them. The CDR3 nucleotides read TGTGCCAGCAGTACCGGGGGGCCCCATTCACCCCTCCACTTT. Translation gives CASSTGGPHSPLHF.

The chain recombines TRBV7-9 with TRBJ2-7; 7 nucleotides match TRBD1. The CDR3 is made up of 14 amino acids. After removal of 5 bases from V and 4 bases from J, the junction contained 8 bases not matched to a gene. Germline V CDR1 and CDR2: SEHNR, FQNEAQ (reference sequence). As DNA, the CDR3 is TGTGCCAGCAGCACGGGACAGAAACAATACGAGCAGTACTTC. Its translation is CASSTGQKQYEQYF.

CDR3 region: CASSFDRGYEQYF. The CDR3 nucleotides are TGTGCCAGCAGCTTTGACAGGGGGTACGAGCAGTACTTC. V gene TRBV5-4 combines with J gene TRBJ2-5; TRBD1 matches at 9 bases. With the DNA end fitting TRBJ2-7 better, the J assignment may be wrong. The CDR3 totals 13 residues. Per the germline V gene, CDR1 is SGHNT and CDR2 is YYREEE (reference sequence).

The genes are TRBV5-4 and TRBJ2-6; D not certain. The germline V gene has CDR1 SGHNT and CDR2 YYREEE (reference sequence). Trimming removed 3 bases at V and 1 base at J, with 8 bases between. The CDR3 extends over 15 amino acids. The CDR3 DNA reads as TGTGCCAGCAGCTCTACTCTGTCTGGGGCCAACGTCCTGACTTTC. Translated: CASSSTLSGANVLTF.